This T cell receptor (beta chain) was sequenced during a study of blood T cell repertoires in COVID-19 (dated by TCRdb to 2019 to 2021). With regard to the full study: Samples from collaborators originated in the United States, Italy and Spain and spanned both the acute and convalescent phases of COVID-19. The repertoires were made available in a free public database intended to serve as a resource for research on the immune response to SARS-CoV-2. The prospective study material was composed of cDNA or gDNA derived from T cells, B-cell-depleted T cells, or PBMCs. A de-identified subject ID, COVID-19 status, age in years and sex were almost always included in the sample metadata. HLA class I and class II types, where available, came from metadata supplied by the sample provider rather than from assay-based typing. Samples were obtained from the ongoing ImmuneRACE study (first 160 participants) and from about 1,300 subjects provided by 6 global collaborators. Deeply sampled blood TCRbeta repertoires from subjects exposed to, actively infected with, or recovered from COVID-19 were included in the dataset.

As for this clone: The antigen it recognizes is unknown. Qualities for individual bases were not recorded, and no much larger clone is one base off.

TCRbeta CDR3 regions were amplified from genomic DNA using the immunoSEQ Assay, a bias-controlled multiplex PCR. In the source study's methods: The number of nucleated cells in each sample was estimated from the amplification of reference gene primers within the assay. To quantify the absolute abundance of each unique TCRbeta CDR3 rearrangement, sequence reads were collapsed and filtered. For each sample, productive Simpson clonality was calculated as the square root of Simpson's diversity index across productive rearrangements. TCRdb obtained this table from immuneACCESS and retained in-frame rearrangements with V and J assigned. These tables miss some clones; where compared with another copy, unresolved V genes account for less than half of the shortfall, and the remainder is unexplained. That table is the source of V, J and clone size, and D and trimming were worked out from the DNA. The sample data list about 180,000 clones, and approximately 80% of these were observed just once. The leading ten clones occupy approximately 14% of the sample.

Results and caveats for the whole study, not just this receptor: How much clinical and demographic metadata was included differed by source and by participant, and the metadata was provided uncurated.

Enrolling through a virtual design, the prospective study's participants ranged in age from roughly 18 to 89 years and lived across some 23 United States geographic areas. In the prospective study, cohorts were assigned on the basis of participant-reported clinical history obtained from a screening survey and a study questionnaire. Exposed participants had been in contact with someone with a PCR-confirmed or clinician-diagnosed COVID-19 case within 2 weeks of study entry. In the prospective study, whole blood, serum and a nasopharyngeal or oropharyngeal swab were collected from each participant by mobile phlebotomists. Participants in the prospective study had the option to provide additional blood draws and questionnaires over a roughly 2-month period. Before DNA extraction, prospective study blood samples were shipped either frozen or at room temperature. The CDR3 sequence holds 13 residues, the cysteine and phenylalanine included. Solely the CDR3 DNA is kept, with 39 bases framed from the first base. The V end gives up 7 bases and the J end 2 bases, leaving 5 bases in the junction not matched to a gene. CDR1 and CDR2, looked up from the germline V gene (reference sequence), are LNHDA and SQIVND.

This receptor was identified in a man in his sixties who had been exposed to COVID-19. The rearrangement combines TRBV19 with TRBJ2-7, with TRBD1 identical over 7 junction bases. Sequencing input: PBMCs or T cells enriched from blood (not recorded which). The CDR3 in this case is CASKVTGAYEQYF. The DNA reads as follows: TGTGCCAGTAAGGTAACAGGGGCCTACGAGCAGTACTTC.